This paragraph reports one T cell receptor beta chain. V was shortened by 8 bases and J by 1 base, with 17 bases between the two germline ends. In germline, CDR1 is MDHEN, CDR2 SYDVKM. The CDR3 totals 15 residues. The entry originates in a study of T cell changes during pregnancy in multiple sclerosis. Sequencing used immunoSEQ multiplex PCR; TCRdb keeps in-frame clones, though not all of them. The data show roughly 110,000 clones, 75% to 95% seen once. The sequencing used peripheral blood, collected before pregnancy. This TCR derives from a female donor with multiple sclerosis, enrolled in a pregnancy study. The genes are TRBV28 and TRBJ1-2, with D hard to call. CDR3 nucleotide sequence: TGTGCCAGCGGCGCTAGAGCCGGATTTAACTATGGCTACACCTTC. Amino acids: CASGARAGFNYGYTF.